A single sample is the source of the 12 T cell receptor beta chains below, sequenced in a study of neurological immune-mediated disorders (dated by TCRdb to about 2019). Receptor amplification or capture employed 5' RACE. The sample was run on an Illumina HiSeq 2500. TCRdb itself trimmed the public reads at Q25 with fastp, ran MiXCR and retained productive beta chains. Entries are consolidated by CDR3 protein sequence, retaining the most common genes and DNA. The sample table holds tens of thousands of distinct CDR3 sequences, of which less than 6% were seen once. Of the sample, 2% to 2.5% is held by the ten largest clones. What was sequenced was CD4+ T cells from blood. The receptor source for this set is a woman in her forties or fifties in good health.

In its sample, this clonotype was seen many times. The chain has TRBV28 and TRBJ2-7; D is undetermined. Germline V gene data show CDR1 as MDHEN and CDR2 as SYDVKM. Deletions cut 4 bases from V and 5 bases from J, with 6 bases between. The CDR3 sequence is 11 residues long. The CDR3 nucleotides are TGTGCCAGCAGTTCCACACACGAGCAGTACTTC. This translates into CASSSTHEQYF. Complete variable domain (other parts from reference TRBV28 and TRBJ2-7): DVKVTQSSRYLVKRTGEKVFLECVQDMDHENMFWYRQDPGLGLRLIYFSYDVKMKEKGDIPEGYSVSREKKERFSLILESASTNQTSMYLCASSSTHEQYFGPGTRLTVT.

In its sample, this clonotype was seen many times. V usage is TRBV19 and J usage is TRBJ2-7; no clear D gene. V was trimmed by 1 base and J by 0 bases, leaving 7 bases between them. Germline V gene data show CDR1 as LNHDA and CDR2 as SQIVND (reference sequence). CDR3 size: 14 residues. The CDR3 sequence: CASSIGRTSYEQYF. As DNA, the CDR3 is TGTGCCAGTAGTATAGGAAGAACCTCCTACGAGCAGTACTTC.

This clonotype came up many times. The genes are TRBV7-2 and TRBJ1-4, with D maybe TRBD1 (5 bases). V dropped 5 bases and J dropped 11 bases, with 15 bases sitting between them. There are 13 residues in the CDR3. CDR1 is SGHTA, CDR2 FQGNSA, per germline. CDR3 sequence: CASSVGAVGKLFF. In DNA, the CDR3 is TGTGCCAGCAGCGTTGGGGCAGTGGGGAAACTGTTTTTT.

As for this clonotype: A read error may account for a junction end that differs from germline. This rearrangement joins TRBV12-3 or TRBV12-4 to TRBJ1-2, with D possibly matching TRBD1 (6 bases). There are 14 residues in the CDR3. The CDR3 coding sequence is TGTGCCAGCAGTTCCACAGGGTGCAACTATGGCTACACCTTT. Translated: CASSSTGCNYGYTF.

Many counts were recorded for this clonotype. The rearrangement joins TRBV28 to TRBJ1-5, with D maybe TRBD1 (5 bases). The CDR3 runs to 14 residues. Germline-derived CDR1 and CDR2 are MDHEN and SYDVKM. V was cut by 6 bases and J by 4 bases, with 13 bases left in between. Here the CDR3 DNA reads TGTGCCAGCAGGGCGCAGGGTATGAATCAGCCCCAGCATTTT. The encoded protein is CASRAQGMNQPQHF.

This clonotype was observed at least ten times. The chain recombines TRBV6-2 or TRBV6-3 with TRBJ2-7, with 9 bases aligning to TRBD2. V trimming: 6 bases; J trimming: 6 bases; junction bases outside the gene matches: 9. Germline lookup yields CDR1 MNHEY and CDR2 SVGEGT. The CDR3 is 14 residues long. The CDR3 DNA reads TGTGCCAGCAGACCGGGACTAGCAAGGTCCGAGCAGTACTTC. Protein: CASRPGLARSEQYF.

This clonotype has ten or more counts. The chain combines TRBV7-9 with TRBJ2-1; TRBD2 might be the D (6 bases). Germline loops: CDR1 SEHNR, CDR2 FQNEAQ (reference sequence). The ends were cut back, 1 base at V and 6 bases at J, with 13 bases in the middle. The CDR3 has 15 residues. The CDR3 reads CASSLVPTRPNEQFF. For the CDR3, the DNA is TGTGCCAGCAGCTTAGTCCCGACTAGGCCCAATGAGCAGTTCTTC.

In its sample, this clonotype was seen many times. The chain joins TRBV20-1 to TRBJ2-6; D is unclear. The germline CDR1 and CDR2 sequences are DFQATT and SNEGSKA (reference sequence). Trimming took 6 bases from V and 1 from J, leaving 4 bases between them. The CDR3 totals 12 residues. The CDR3 here is CSAGSGANVLTF. The CDR3 DNA reads as TGCAGTGCGGGGTCTGGGGCCAACGTCCTGACTTTC.

This clonotype was observed at least ten times. The V call is TRBV12-3 or TRBV12-4, the J call TRBJ2-7; D not certain. The V end was cut by 2 bases, the J end by 3 bases, with 11 bases between. This CDR3 contains 14 residues. In DNA, the CDR3 is TGTGCCAGCAGTTTATACGGCAGGTTCTACGAGCAGTACTTC. Protein product: CASSLYGRFYEQYF.

This clonotype was seen ten or more times. The J gene is TRBJ1-1, the V gene TRBV11-2; D unresolved. CDR3 length: 15 residues. V dropped 5 bases and J dropped 3 bases, with 16 bases sitting between them. Germline-derived CDR1 and CDR2 are SGHAT and FQNNGV. The CDR3 DNA reads as TGTGCCAGCAGCCCTCGTGGGAAATGGGACACTGAAGCTTTCTTT. This translates into CASSPRGKWDTEAFF.

This clonotype was detected many times. CDR3 nucleotides: TGTGCCAGCAGTTTATACACCGGGACAACCTACTATGGCTACACCTTC. Its translation is CASSLYTGTTYYGYTF. This chain joins TRBV27 and TRBJ1-2; a possible D gene is TRBD1 (6 bases). Trimming took off 1 base at V and 3 bases at J, with 15 bases between the two ends. Germline V CDR1 and CDR2: MNHEY, SMNVEV (reference sequence). This CDR3 has 16 amino acids.

At least ten counts were recorded for this clonotype. The genes are TRBV9 and TRBJ2-3; no definite D call. Per germline, CDR1 SGDLS and CDR2 YYNGEE. The CDR3 loop spans 14 amino acids. With 0 bases removed from V and 0 bases from J, the gap between germline ends came to 5 bases. For the CDR3, the DNA is TGTGCCAGCAGCGTAGGAGCTAGCACAGATACGCAGTATTTT. It specifies CASSVGASTDTQYF.